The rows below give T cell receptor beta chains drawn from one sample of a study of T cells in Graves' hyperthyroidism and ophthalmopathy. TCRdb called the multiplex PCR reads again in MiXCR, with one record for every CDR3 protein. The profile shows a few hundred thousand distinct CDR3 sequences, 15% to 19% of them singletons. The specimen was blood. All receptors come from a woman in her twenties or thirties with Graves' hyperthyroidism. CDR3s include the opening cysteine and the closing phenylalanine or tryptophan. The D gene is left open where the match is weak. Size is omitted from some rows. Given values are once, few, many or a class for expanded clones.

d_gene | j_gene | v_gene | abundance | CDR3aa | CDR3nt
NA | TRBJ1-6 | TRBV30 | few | CAWSVSTHILPLHF | TGTGCCTGGAGTGTATCGACCCACATATTGCCCCTCCACTTT
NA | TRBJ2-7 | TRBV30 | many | CAWSREGVEQYF | TGTGCCTGGAGTCGAGAAGGGGTCGAGCAGTACTTC
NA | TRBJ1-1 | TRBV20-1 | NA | CSARDLRGAAFF | TGCAGTGCTAGAGATTTAAGAGGGGCTGCTTTCTTT
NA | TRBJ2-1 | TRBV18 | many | CASSPPSSVDNEQFF | TGTGCCAGCTCACCACCGTCTAGCGTAGACAATGAGCAGTTCTTC
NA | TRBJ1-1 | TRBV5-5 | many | CASSFTGDTEAFF | TGTGCCAGCAGCTTTACCGGGGACACTGAAGCTTTCTTT
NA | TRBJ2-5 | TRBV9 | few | CASSGWGELGQETQYF | TGTGCCAGCAGCGGGTGGGGAGAACTGGGCCAAGAGACCCAGTACTTC
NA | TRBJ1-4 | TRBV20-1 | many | CSARDQGQSPIREKLFF | TGCAGTGCTAGGGATCAGGGACAATCACCCATCCGCGAAAAACTGTTTTTT
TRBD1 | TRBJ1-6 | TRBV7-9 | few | CASSRMDRGNSPLHF | TGTGCCAGCAGCAGGATGGACAGGGGGAATTCACCCCTCCACTTT
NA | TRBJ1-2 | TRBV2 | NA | CTSSLDGYTF | TGTACCAGCTCTCTGGATGGCTACACCTTC
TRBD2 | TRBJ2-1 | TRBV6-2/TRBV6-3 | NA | CASGSGRGEGRGEQFF | TGTGCCAGCGGCTCAGGGCGGGGGGAGGGCCGGGGTGAGCAGTTCTTC
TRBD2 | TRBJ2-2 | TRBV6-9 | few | CASSYYGTSDTGELFF | TGTGCCAGCAGTTATTACGGGACTAGCGACACCGGGGAGCTGTTTTTT
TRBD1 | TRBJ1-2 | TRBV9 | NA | CASSVDDRGLTGYTF | TGTGCCAGCAGCGTAGATGACAGGGGACTTACTGGCTACACCTTC
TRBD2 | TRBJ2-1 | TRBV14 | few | CASSPHLGLAGESNEQFF | TGTGCCAGCAGCCCCCACCTCGGACTAGCGGGAGAGAGTAATGAGCAGTTCTTC
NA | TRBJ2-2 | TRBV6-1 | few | CASARGVGELFF | TGTGCCAGCGCCAGGGGCGTCGGGGAGCTGTTTTTT
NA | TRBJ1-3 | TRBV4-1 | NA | CASSHPRGRNTIYF | TGCGCCAGCAGCCACCCCAGGGGACGAAACACCATATATTTT
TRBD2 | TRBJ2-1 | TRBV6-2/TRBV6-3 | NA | CASKGGGLTSGKEGQFF | TGTGCCAGCAAGGGCGGAGGGTTGACTAGCGGGAAGGAGGGGCAGTTCTTC
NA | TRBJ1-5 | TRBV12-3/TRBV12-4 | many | CASSRVGGDQPQHF | TGTGCCAGCAGTCGCGTTGGGGGGGATCAGCCCCAGCATTTT
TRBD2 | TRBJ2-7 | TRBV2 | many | CAQGLAVAYEQYF | TGTGCCCAAGGACTAGCGGTAGCCTACGAGCAGTACTTC
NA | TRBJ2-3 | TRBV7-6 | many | CASSPISVRTDTQYF | TGTGCCAGCAGCCCCATCAGCGTGAGGACAGATACGCAGTATTTT
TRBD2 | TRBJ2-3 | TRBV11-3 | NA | CASSFGEGRTDTQYF | TGTGCCAGCAGCTTCGGGGAGGGCCGCACAGATACGCAGTATTTT
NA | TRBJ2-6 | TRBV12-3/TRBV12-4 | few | CASSLALSFSGANVLTF | TGTGCCAGCAGTTTAGCGCTCAGCTTCTCTGGGGCCAACGTCCTGACTTTC
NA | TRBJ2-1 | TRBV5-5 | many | CASSLMGAYNEQFF | TGTGCCAGCAGCTTGATGGGGGCCTACAATGAGCAGTTCTTC